This T cell receptor (beta chain) was retrieved from a study of OX40 agonist ivuxolimab in advanced cancers. Overall study: Checkpoint inhibitors had been given previously to 35% to 50% of patients. Regarding the study as a whole: The 0.1-3.0 mg/kg partial responders had among the lowest clonal expansion.

Produced via immunoSEQ multiplex PCR; TCRdb's table is partial and in-frame only. This table holds tens of thousands of clones, over 80% found once. There are a few counts of this clone. The target antigen is unknown. Patients with autoimmune history or systemic immunosuppression were excluded. The V gene's germline CDR1 is KGHSH and CDR2 LQKENI. CDR3 length equals 13 residues. V dropped 8 bases and J dropped 2 bases, with 13 bases sitting between them. The gene calls are TRBV18 and TRBJ2-7; D uncertain. This TCR derives from an adult with an advanced solid tumor such as melanoma, head and neck, liver or kidney cancer. This specimen was CD4+ or CD8+ T cells sorted from blood, taken in a trial of the OX40 agonist ivuxolimab. The CDR3 spells CASTYSSPYEQYF. In DNA, the CDR3 is TGTGCCAGCACCTACAGTTCCCCCTACGAGCAGTACTTC. Combining the CDR3 with reference TRBV18 and TRBJ2-7 gives the whole variable domain NAGVMQNPRHLVRRRGQEARLRCSPMKGHSHVYWYRQLPEEGLKFMVYLQKENIIDESGMPKERFSAEFPKEGPSILRIQQVVRGDSAAYFCASTYSSPYEQYFGPGTRLTVT.